This is a list of T cell receptor beta chains from one sample in a study of CD4 T cells in relation to SARS-CoV-2 and coronaviruses. Which antigens these TCRs recognize remains unknown. The method was immunoSEQ multiplex PCR; TCRdb's version includes in-frame clones alone and lacks a portion of them. This table has about 36,000 clones, 77% appearing once. The sequencing input was memory CD4+ T cells from PBMCs, cultured in vitro. The source of these receptors is an adult with COVID-19. Each CDR3 is given with its conserved first and last residue. A D gene is named only where the DNA matches it firmly. Expanded clones get a size class; other rows say once, few or many, or leave the size out.

j_gene	d_gene	abundance	v_gene	CDR3nt	CDR3aa
TRBJ2-2	TRBD2	.	TRBV4-1	TGCGCCAGCAGCCAAGGTGGACTAGCGGGAAAGAACACCGGGGAGCTGTTTTTT	CASSQGGLAGKNTGELFF
TRBJ2-7	TRBD2	.	TRBV6-1	TGTGCCAGCAGTGAAGGACTAGCGGGATCCTACGAGCAGTACTTC	CASSEGLAGSYEQYF
TRBJ2-3	TRBD1	.	TRBV24-1	TGTGCCACCGCGACAGGGGGCGATGGCACAGATACGCAGTATTTT	CATATGGDGTDTQYF
TRBJ1-6	.	few	TRBV14	TGTGCCAGCAGCCAAGATCCCAGGGGCCAGCTTGCCCTCCACTTT	CASSQDPRGQLALHF
TRBJ2-7	.	.	TRBV7-2	TGTGCCAGCAGCTTATCTGGTTACTCCTACGAGCAGTACTTC	CASSLSGYSYEQYF
TRBJ1-4	.	.	TRBV5-6	TGTGCCAGCAGCTTATTCTTCCTAGAGGGTAATGAAAAACTGTTTTTT	CASSLFFLEGNEKLFF
TRBJ2-7	.	few	TRBV7-9	TGTGCCAGCAGCTCGACGGACAAGTCCTACGAGCAGTACTTC	CASSSTDKSYEQYF
TRBJ2-5	.	.	TRBV2	TGTGCCCTGTCCACCCAGTACTTC	CALSTQYF
TRBJ2-7	TRBD2	once	TRBV5-1	TGCGCCAGCAACCTCTTAGCGGGAGAGACCTACGAGCAGTACTTC	CASNLLAGETYEQYF
TRBJ2-7	TRBD1	.	TRBV5-1	TGCGCCAGCAGCTTGGAGGCCAGGGGGTTGAGCGAGCAGTACTTC	CASSLEARGLSEQYF
TRBJ2-6	.	.	TRBV19	TGTGCCAGTAGTATATTAGGTACCAACGTCCTGACTTTC	CASSILGTNVLTF
TRBJ1-5	.	few	TRBV7-9	TGTGCCAGCAGCTTAGAGGGTGGGTACAGTTTGGGCAATCAGCCCCAGCATTTT	CASSLEGGYSLGNQPQHF
TRBJ2-7	.	.	TRBV6-2/TRBV6-3	TGTGCCAGCAGCCGCAAGGGGACAACGCGGGGGGAGCAGTACTTC	CASSRKGTTRGEQYF
TRBJ2-2	TRBD2	.	TRBV30	TGTGCCTGGAGTCAACCGATCGGACTAGCAGACACCGGGGAGCTGTTTTTT	CAWSQPIGLADTGELFF
TRBJ1-2	.	.	TRBV3-1/TRBV3-2	TGTGCCAGCAGCCAAGGGACCTCCGGGGGCTACACCTTC	CASSQGTSGGYTF
TRBJ2-7	.	.	TRBV28	TGTGCCAGCCGTCCCGGAGCCTACGAGCAGTACTTC	CASRPGAYEQYF
TRBJ1-1	.	.	TRBV7-3	TGTGCCAGCAGCAGCCACCAGAACACTGAAGCTTTCTTT	CASSSHQNTEAFF
TRBJ1-5	TRBD1	.	TRBV10-3	TGTGCCATCAGTGACCCTGACAGGGGCCATCAGCCCCAGCATTTT	CAISDPDRGHQPQHF
TRBJ2-7	.	.	TRBV30	TGTGCCTGGGGGGTGGTGGGGGGCAGAGGTTCCTACGAGCAGTACTTC	CAWGVVGGRGSYEQYF
TRBJ2-7	TRBD2	.	TRBV20-1	TGCAGTGCTAGTGATCCTAGCGGGAGCTCCTACGAGCAGTACTTC	CSASDPSGSSYEQYF
TRBJ2-1	.	.	TRBV29-1	TGCAGCGTTGTGCTGGCCCAGCAGTTCTTC	CSVVLAQQFF
TRBJ1-1	TRBD1	.	TRBV6-5	TGTGCCAGCAGTTCGGGACAGCAGAACACTGAAGCTTTCTTT	CASSSGQQNTEAFF
TRBJ1-4	TRBD1	.	TRBV7-9	TGTGCCAGCAGCGCTACGCGGACAGGGGGTAATGAAAAACTGTTTTTT	CASSATRTGGNEKLFF
TRBJ1-2	.	.	TRBV7-9	TGTGCCAGCAGCCCCCGGGGAGGGAACTATGGCTACACCTTC	CASSPRGGNYGYTF
TRBJ1-5	.	.	TRBV19	TGTGCCAGTATGGTGAATGGATGGGATCAGCCCCAGCATTTT	CASMVNGWDQPQHF
TRBJ1-5	TRBD1	.	TRBV4-1	TGCGCCAGCAGCCACCAGGCCAGGGGGCGCAATCAGCCCCAGCATTTT	CASSHQARGRNQPQHF
TRBJ1-1	.	.	TRBV19	TGTGCCAGTAGTATACGAGGGAACACTGAAGCTTTCTTT	CASSIRGNTEAFF
TRBJ1-2	.	.	TRBV2	TGTGCCAGCAGTCAAGAAGCCGGGGGGAATGGCTACACCTTC	CASSQEAGGNGYTF
TRBJ1-5	.	.	TRBV6-1	TGTGCCAGCAGTGAGGCGACAATCAATCAGCCCCAGCATTTT	CASSEATINQPQHF
TRBJ2-3	.	.	TRBV9	TGTGCCAGCAGCGTCCCTTGGGACGAAGATACGCAGTATTTT	CASSVPWDEDTQYF
TRBJ2-5	.	once	TRBV2	TGTGCCAGCAGTGAAACTGGCGCGGGTCCGGAGACCCAGTACTTC	CASSETGAGPETQYF
TRBJ2-7	.	.	TRBV10-3	TGTGCCATCAGTGGGGAGATGGCCTACGAGCAGTACTTC	CAISGEMAYEQYF
TRBJ2-1	TRBD2	once	TRBV2	TGTGCCAGCCGGAAGACTAGCGGGAATTACAATGAGCAGTTCTTC	CASRKTSGNYNEQFF
TRBJ2-7	TRBD2	.	TRBV19	TGTGCCAGTAGTATAGGAACTAGCGGGGCTTTCTACGAGCAGTACTTC	CASSIGTSGAFYEQYF
TRBJ1-3	.	.	TRBV6-5	TGTGCCAGCAGTTTCGGGTATTCTGGAAACACCATATATTTT	CASSFGYSGNTIYF
TRBJ2-1	.	.	TRBV5-1	TGCGCCAGCAGCTTGACCCCCTCCTACAATGAGCAGTTCTTC	CASSLTPSYNEQFF
TRBJ2-1	TRBD2	once	TRBV10-3	TGTGCCATCAGTGAAACGCAAGCGGGAGATCACTACAATGAGCAGTTCTTC	CAISETQAGDHYNEQFF
TRBJ2-2	.	few	TRBV5-1	TGCGCCAGCAACGAGGGACACGCCACCGGGGAGCTGTTTTTT	CASNEGHATGELFF
TRBJ2-5	.	.	TRBV5-1	TGCGCCAGCAGCTTGGCAGGGAAAGCGGCCCAGTACTTC	CASSLAGKAAQYF
TRBJ2-1	TRBD2	once	TRBV27	TGTGCCAGCAGGCCCCTAGCGGCCCAAAGGTTAGAGCAGTTCTTC	CASRPLAAQRLEQFF
TRBJ1-3	TRBD1	.	TRBV28	TGTGCCAGCAACCAGGGGGGGGTTGTGTCTGGAAACACCATATATTTT	CASNQGGVVSGNTIYF
TRBJ2-3	TRBD2	once	TRBV13	TGTGCCAGCAGCGCGGCTAGCGGGAGGGCAACAGATACGCAGTATTTT	CASSAASGRATDTQYF
TRBJ2-5	.	.	TRBV11-1	TGTGCCAGCAGCCCGGGTATGGCATCGGGGGAGACCCAGTACTTC	CASSPGMASGETQYF
TRBJ1-4	.	.	TRBV11-2	TGTGCCAGCACCTACACCATCGACTTCGGGAAACTGTTTTTT	CASTYTIDFGKLFF
TRBJ2-1	.	.	TRBV29-1	TGCAGCGTTGAAGTAGGGTACCCCCGGAATGAGCAGTTCTTC	CSVEVGYPRNEQFF
TRBJ2-6	.	.	TRBV5-1	TGCGCCAGCAGCTTGGTGACCGGGACGCCAAACGTCCTGACTTTC	CASSLVTGTPNVLTF
TRBJ2-7	TRBD1	.	TRBV29-1	TGCAGCGTCGCCGGGACAGGTTACGAGCAGTACTTC	CSVAGTGYEQYF
TRBJ2-1	TRBD2	.	TRBV12-3/TRBV12-4	TGTGCCAGCGGCGGGAGCTCCTACAATGAGCAGTTCTTC	CASGGSSYNEQFF